This T cell receptor beta chain originates from a study of blood T cell repertoires in COVID-19 (dated by TCRdb to the early 2020s). In terms of the full investigation: The collaborator samples originated in the United States, Italy and Spain and spanned the acute and convalescent phases of COVID-19. The material from the prospective study consisted of cDNA or gDNA derived from T cells, B-cell-depleted T cells, or PBMCs. Subjects who had been exposed to COVID-19, were actively infected with it, or had recovered from it provided the deeply sampled blood TCRbeta repertoires that made up the dataset. The repertoires were released in a freely available public database intended as a resource for research on the immune response to SARS-CoV-2. Samples were obtained from the ongoing ImmuneRACE study (first 160 participants) and from roughly 1,300 subjects provided by 6 global collaborators. The sample metadata nearly always contained a de-identified subject ID, COVID-19 status, age in years and sex. Where available, HLA class I and class II types were obtained from metadata supplied by the sample provider rather than from assay-based typing. Overall study results and their limits: Clinical and demographic metadata were provided uncurated, with the amount varying by source and participant.

Spanning cysteine to phenylalanine, the CDR3 consists of 15 amino acids. This entry keeps only the CDR3 DNA: 45 bases, framed from base 1. The germline V gene provides CDR1 MGHRA and CDR2 YSYEKL. V and J are trimmed by 3 bases and 9 bases, and the gene matches miss 6 bases of the junction. One collaborating source in Seattle enrolled patients while the patients were actively infected and followed the patients over time throughout the course of disease. Whole blood was collected in K2EDTA tubes by collaborating institutions according to the institutions' own protocols. For TCRbeta analysis, collaborators shipped samples in one of three forms: frozen whole blood, isolated PBMCs, or DNA extracted from either of those sample types. The immunoSEQ Assay, a bias-controlled multiplex PCR, was used to amplify TCRbeta CDR3 regions from genomic DNA. The authors' analysis ran thus. The number of nucleated cells in each sample was estimated from the amplification of reference gene primers within the assay. Sequence reads were collapsed and filtered to measure the absolute abundance of every unique TCRbeta CDR3 rearrangement. For each sample, productive Simpson clonality was calculated by taking the square root of Simpson's diversity index across productive rearrangements. TCRdb mirrors the immuneACCESS table, restricted to in-frame sequences. Some clones are absent from its copies; in checked studies, under half trace to an unresolved V gene, and the reason for the others is unknown. The V and J calls and clone size are taken from that table; D and trimming were inferred from the DNA. The sample table holds nearly 300,000 clones, of which around 84% were seen once. The ten largest clones add up to more than 1.2% of the sample.

Note on this clone: This receptor's antigen is unknown. No base quality values were provided; no much bigger clone lies one nucleotide off.

The chain employs TRBV4-1 and TRBJ2-1; 12 central bases correspond to TRBD2. The TCR sequence derives from a human donor with COVID-19, enrolled during active disease. The donor label of this sample is uncertain. Sequencing was performed on peripheral blood. The bases are TGCGCCAGCAGCCACAGGACTAGCGGGAAGGTTGAGCAGTTCTTC. This codes for CASSHRTSGKVEQFF.